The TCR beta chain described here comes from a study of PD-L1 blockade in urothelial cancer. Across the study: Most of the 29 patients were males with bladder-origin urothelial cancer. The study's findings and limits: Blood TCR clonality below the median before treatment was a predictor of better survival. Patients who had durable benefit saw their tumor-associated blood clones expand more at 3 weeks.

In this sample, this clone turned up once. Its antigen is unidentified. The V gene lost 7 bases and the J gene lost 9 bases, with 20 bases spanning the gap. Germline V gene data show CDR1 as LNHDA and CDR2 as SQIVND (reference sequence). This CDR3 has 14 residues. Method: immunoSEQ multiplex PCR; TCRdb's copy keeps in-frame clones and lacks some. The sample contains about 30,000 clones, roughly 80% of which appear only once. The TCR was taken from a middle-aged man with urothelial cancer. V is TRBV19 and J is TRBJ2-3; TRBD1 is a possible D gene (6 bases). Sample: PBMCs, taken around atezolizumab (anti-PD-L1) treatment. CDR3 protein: CASNSPGQRDTQYF. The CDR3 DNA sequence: TGTGCCAGTAACTCTCCGGGACAAAGAGACACGCAGTATTTT.